The 23 T cell receptor beta chains below come from one sample, sequenced in a study of CD8 T cells in Susac syndrome. With random hexamers, 0.5 to 1 ug RNA was reverse transcribed. TCRdb re-derived calls from the immunoSEQ multiplex PCR reads in MiXCR, one entry per CDR3 protein. The repertoire holds 100,000 to 150,000 distinct CDR3 sequences, with about 92% as singletons. Sequenced: CD4+ T cells from PBMCs. These receptors all come from a human donor with multiple sclerosis.

This chain connects TRBV3-1 to TRBJ1-6; D call uncertain. Between the trimmed V and J ends, which lost 4 bases and 11 bases, there was a span of 15 bases. The CDR3 is 14 residues long. The V gene's germline CDR1 is LGHDT and CDR2 YNNKEL (reference sequence). CDR3: CASSPLSGEPPLHF. CDR3 DNA: TGTGCCAGCAGCCCCCTTAGCGGGGAACCACCCCTCCACTTT.

The rearrangement links TRBV29-1 to TRBJ2-3; 11 nucleotides align to TRBD2. The CDR3 has 14 amino acids. Losses at the gene ends were 4 bases for V and 5 bases for J; bases not matched to a gene: 5. Germline V gene data show CDR1 as SQVTM and CDR2 as ANQGSEA. The CDR3 DNA reads as TGCAGCGTTGGTAGCGGGGGGGCAGGAGATACGCAGTATTTT. Protein: CSVGSGGAGDTQYF.

The V and J genes are TRBV6-1 and TRBJ2-5, with D possibly called TRBD1 or TRBD2 (7 bases each). The CDR3 is 15 residues long. Germline V gene data show CDR1 as MNHNS and CDR2 as SASEGT. Trimming stripped 5 bases from V and 5 bases from J, with 18 bases between. The CDR3 bases are TGTGCCAGCAGTCCCTTGGGAGGGGGCCCGGAGACCCAGTACTTC. Translated: CASSPLGGGPETQYF.

This clonotype turned up a few times. In nucleotides, the CDR3 is TGTGCCAGCAGCCAAGGTCCCGTTGGCTACACCTTC. This translates into CASSQGPVGYTF. V and J are TRBV14 and TRBJ1-2; D uncertain. Germline assignment: CDR1 SGHDN and CDR2 FVKESK. CDR3 length: 12 residues. V was pared by 1 base and J by 7 bases, with 7 bases between.

V is TRBV7-9 and J is TRBJ2-5; 9 bases fit TRBD1. Trimming cost V 1 base and J 4 bases; bases outside gene matches: 4. From germline, CDR1 is SEHNR and CDR2 FQNEAQ (reference sequence). The CDR3 runs 15 residues. The CDR3: CASSLDRGRGETQYF. In nucleotides, the CDR3 is TGTGCCAGCAGCTTAGACAGGGGGCGCGGAGAGACCCAGTACTTC.

This clonotype was counted a few times. This chain links TRBV19 with TRBJ1-5, with TRBD1 matching 8 bases. V dropped 6 bases and J dropped 5; count of bases not matched to a gene: 3. Germline lookup yields CDR1 LNHDA and CDR2 SQIVND (reference sequence). The CDR3 contains 13 residues. CDR3 protein: CASSGQGYQPQHF. DNA of the CDR3: TGTGCCAGTAGCGGACAGGGTTATCAGCCCCAGCATTTT.

The chain uses TRBV12-3 or TRBV12-4 and TRBJ2-1; the match to TRBD2 covers 9 bases. J gave up 9 bases and V 8 bases, and 20 bases lay outside the gene matches. There are 17 residues in the CDR3. Here the CDR3 DNA reads TGTGCCAGCCGAACCCCGGCGAGGGCTAGCGGGGATGGTGAGCAGTTCTTC. Its protein is CASRTPARASGDGEQFF.

The chain combines TRBV29-1 with TRBJ1-2; possibly TRBD1 for D (6 bases). Germline loops: CDR1 SQVTM, CDR2 ANQGSEA. The V gene lost 4 bases and the J gene lost 6 bases, with 12 bases spanning the gap. This CDR3 is 12 amino acids long. CDR3 residues: CSVVSGAHGYTF. The CDR3 bases are TGCAGCGTTGTGTCAGGGGCGCATGGCTACACCTTC.

This chain uses TRBV4-2 with TRBJ2-7; D gene uncertain. Germline CDR1 and CDR2: LGHNA and YNFKEQ. This CDR3 contains 13 residues. Trimming cost V 1 base and J 3 bases, with 7 bases left between them. The CDR3 sequence is CASSQVDHYEQYF. The CDR3 nucleotides are TGTGCCAGCAGCCAAGTGGATCACTACGAGCAGTACTTC.

This chain uses TRBV7-9 with TRBJ2-1, with a possible D match to TRBD1 (6 bases). Trimming shortened V by 5 bases and J by 4 bases, and 9 bases separated the two germline ends. This CDR3 is 13 amino acids long. Germline values: CDR1 SEHNR, CDR2 FQNEAQ (reference sequence). The CDR3 DNA is TGTGCCAGCAGCGCAGGACAGTACAATGAGCAGTTCTTC. This codes for CASSAGQYNEQFF.

The chain has TRBV6-2 or TRBV6-3 and TRBJ1-2; D is undetermined. The CDR3 extends over 11 amino acids. V was shortened by 8 bases and J by 5 bases, with 9 bases between the two germline ends. The germline V gene encodes CDR1 MNHEY and CDR2 SVGEGT. DNA of the CDR3: TGTGCCAGCGGAGAGGGATATGGCTACACCTTC. Translation gives CASGEGYGYTF.

This clonotype was counted once. The V and J genes are TRBV18 and TRBJ2-2; D possibly corresponds to TRBD1 (6 bases). Germline values: CDR1 KGHSH, CDR2 LQKENI. This CDR3 has 13 residues. Trimming took 5 bases from V and 6 from J, leaving 10 bases between them. The CDR3 DNA reads TGTGCCAGCTCAATTACAGGGTCCGGGGAGCTGTTTTTT. It translates to CASSITGSGELFF.

The chain is built from TRBV7-2 and TRBJ2-3, with TRBD2 identical over 13 bases. V was pared by 5 bases and J by 3 bases, with 5 bases of the junction left unmatched. CDR1 and CDR2 (germline): SGHTA, FQGNSA. The CDR3 spans 16 residues. The CDR3 region is CASSPRLAGGTDTQYF. CDR3 nucleotides: TGTGCCAGCAGCCCGAGACTAGCGGGGGGAACAGATACGCAGTATTTT.

This rearrangement joins TRBV11-2 to TRBJ2-7; possible D gene TRBD2, 6 bases. Germline assignment: CDR1 SGHAT and CDR2 FQNNGV. Trimming took off 5 bases at V and 11 bases at J, with 22 bases between the two ends. This CDR3 comprises 14 residues. Here the CDR3 reads CASSASAGPTVEYF. In DNA, the CDR3 is TGTGCCAGCAGCGCTAGTGCGGGACCCACAGTCGAGTACTTC.

This clonotype was seen just once. J is TRBJ2-1 and V is TRBV7-3; no definite D call. The CDR3 runs 13 residues. CDR1 is SGHTA and CDR2 is FQGTGA in the germline V gene. Trimming removed 5 bases at V and 9 bases at J, with 14 bases between. The CDR3 reads CASSATIQGEQFF. CDR3 bases: TGTGCCAGCAGCGCCACCATACAAGGTGAGCAGTTCTTC.

This chain uses TRBV7-2 with TRBJ1-2; D remains unclear. Germline CDR1 is SGHTA and CDR2 is FQGNSA. The CDR3 is 14 amino acids. Trimming cost V 0 bases and J 10 bases, with 15 bases left between them. The CDR3 nucleotides read TGTGCCAGCAGCTTAGCGTCCAAGGAAGTAGCCTACACCTTC. As protein: CASSLASKEVAYTF.

The J gene is TRBJ2-7, the V gene TRBV5-1, with 7 nucleotides matching TRBD1. The CDR3 has 13 amino acids. V dropped 3 bases and J dropped 2; count of bases not matched to a gene: 2. CDR1 is SGHRS and CDR2 is YFSETQ in the germline V gene. The CDR3 loop is CASSSQGTYEQYF. CDR3 in DNA: TGCGCCAGCAGCTCACAGGGGACCTACGAGCAGTACTTC.

This chain connects TRBV19 to TRBJ2-2, with D uncertain. There are 16 residues in the CDR3. V was trimmed by 3 bases and J by 3 bases, leaving 14 bases between them. From germline, CDR1 is LNHDA and CDR2 SQIVND (reference sequence). This chain's CDR3 is CASSMGRFLDTGELFF. The DNA of the CDR3 is TGTGCCAGTAGTATGGGAAGGTTCCTGGACACCGGGGAGCTGTTTTTT.

The rearrangement joins TRBV30 to TRBJ2-7, with D unclear. The CDR3 extends over 12 amino acids. The V end was cut by 2 bases, the J end by 3 bases, with 8 bases between. CDR1 GTSNPN and CDR2 SVGIG come from the germline V gene (reference sequence). CDR3 sequence (DNA): TGTGCCTGGAGTCCCCGACTCTACGAGCAGTACTTC. As protein: CAWSPRLYEQYF.

The CDR3 reads CASSYFPSGTPLHF. In nucleotides, the CDR3 is TGTGCCAGCAGTTACTTCCCGAGCGGGACACCCCTCCACTTT. The V and J genes are TRBV6-2 or TRBV6-3 and TRBJ1-6; D is ambiguous. The V end was cut by 1 base, the J end by 11 bases, with 12 bases between. The CDR3 spans 14 residues. Germline CDR1 reads MNHEY; CDR2 reads SVGEGT.

J is TRBJ1-1 and V is TRBV2; D is perhaps TRBD1 (5 bases). The CDR3 covers 12 residues. Trimming cost V 5 bases and J 7 bases, with 11 bases left between them. CDR1 and CDR2 from the germline V gene are SNHLY and FYNNEI. CDR3 coding DNA: TGTGCCAGCAGTCTCGGACATTTTGAAGCTTTCTTT. Translating gives CASSLGHFEAFF. Looking up the rest from reference TRBV2 and TRBJ1-1 gives the full variable domain: EPEVTQTPSHQVTQMGQEVILRCVPISNHLYFYWYRQILGQKVEFLVSFYNNEISEKSEIFDDQFSVERPDGSNFTLKIRSTKLEDSAMYFCASSLGHFEAFFGQGTRLTVV.

This clonotype was counted a single time. The chain recombines TRBV4-3 with TRBJ1-1; no firm D call. V lost 0 bases and J 2 bases, leaving 10 bases between the germline ends. Germline loops: CDR1 LGHNA, CDR2 YSLEER. This CDR3 is 15 amino acids long. The CDR3, as DNA: TGCGCCAGCAGCCAAGAGTTGACGGAAAACACTGAAGCTTTCTTT. This gives the protein CASSQELTENTEAFF.

The rearrangement uses TRBV9 and TRBJ2-1; D is ambiguous. The ends were cut back, 4 bases at V and 3 bases at J, with 5 bases in the middle. The CDR3 has 12 amino acids. Germline lookup yields CDR1 SGDLS and CDR2 YYNGEE. DNA of the CDR3: TGTGCCAGCAGCCCGTACTACAATGAGCAGTTCTTC. Translation gives CASSPYYNEQFF.